The clone carrying this T cell receptor beta chain was counted ten times or more. As yet, its antigen is unknown. The data derive from a study of T cells in Graves' hyperthyroidism and ophthalmopathy. Study results and caveats: Stable hyperthyroidism was separated from ophthalmopathy by a model based on 13 V-J features. Blood also carried most thyroid clonotypes expanded above 0.001. Model predictions of ophthalmopathy came a median approximately 6 months before onset.

From RNA transcripts, TCR beta CDR3 regions were amplified. The TCR CDR3 was amplified in a first-round RT-PCR using the HTBI primer set. TCRdb reprocessed the multiplex PCR reads with MiXCR, giving one entry per CDR3 protein. The table lists 610,000 or so distinct CDR3 sequences, 46% of them singletons. V was trimmed by 8 bases and J by 2 bases, leaving 9 bases between them. This CDR3 is built from 13 residues. Germline values: CDR1 SNHLY, CDR2 FYNNEI. Patients were excluded for uncontrolled infection, other autoimmune disease, pregnancy or lactation. Sequenced input: peripheral blood or thyroid tissue (not recorded which). The chain recombines TRBV2 with TRBJ2-2; D gene unclear. This receptor was obtained from a woman between 18 and 29 years old with Graves' hyperthyroidism. The CDR3 sequence is CASLKGNTGELFF. In DNA, the CDR3 is TGTGCCAGCCTGAAGGGAAACACCGGGGAGCTGTTTTTT.